These 31 T cell receptor beta chains were all obtained from the same sample, sequenced in a study of response to subunit inactivated influenza vaccine. TCRdb re-called the RT-PCR reads with MiXCR, one entry per CDR3 protein. This sample has 800,000 or so distinct CDR3 sequences; about 20% occur once, and the top ten carry approximately 10%. The sample consisted of PBMCs from blood, taken roughly 5 days after vaccination. These receptors originate from a man aged 45-65 years who received an inactivated influenza vaccine.

This rearrangement joins TRBV3-1 to TRBJ2-3; no clear D gene. Germline loops: CDR1 LGHDT, CDR2 YNNKEL (reference sequence). The CDR3 has 13 residues. V shed 2 bases and J shed 7 bases, with 10 bases lying between them. The CDR3, as DNA: TGTGCCAGCAGCCAATTAATCGATTATACGCAGTATTTT. It specifies CASSQLIDYTQYF.

This clonotype was counted a few times. The V call is TRBV25-1, the J call TRBJ2-7, with D hard to call. This CDR3 has 14 residues. V was shortened by 2 bases and J by 5 bases, with 13 bases between the two germline ends. Germline V gives CDR1 MGHDK, CDR2 SYGVNS. The CDR3 DNA sequence: TGTGCCAGCAGTGAACCCCCGCCACGTCACGAGCAGTACTTC. As protein: CASSEPPPRHEQYF.

This clonotype was observed a few times. This chain joins TRBV20-1 and TRBJ1-1; a possible D gene is TRBD1 (5 bases). Trimming stripped 6 bases from V and 2 bases from J, with 16 bases between. This CDR3 comprises 14 residues. Per the germline V gene, CDR1 is DFQATT and CDR2 is SNEGSKA (reference sequence). The CDR3 coding sequence is TGCAGTGCCAGTAGGGAAGGGGTCAACACTGAAGCTTTCTTT. Its translation is CSASREGVNTEAFF.

This clonotype was counted only a few times. The V gene is TRBV20-1, the J gene TRBJ2-1; D perhaps matches TRBD1 (6 bases). V lost 3 bases to trimming and J lost 3 bases, with 15 bases between them. The CDR3 runs 15 residues. Germline values: CDR1 DFQATT, CDR2 SNEGSKA (reference sequence). The CDR3 coding sequence is TGCAGTGCTAGGAACAGGGTGGTGAACTACAATGAGCAGTTCTTC. Its protein is CSARNRVVNYNEQFF.

This clonotype was counted a few times. V and J are TRBV12-3 or TRBV12-4 and TRBJ2-5; weak D call: TRBD1 (6 bases). This CDR3 region has 13 residues. Trimming cost V 6 bases and J 2 bases, with 10 bases left between them. The CDR3 loop is CASRSQGQETQYF. For the CDR3, the DNA is TGTGCCAGCAGGTCTCAGGGGCAAGAGACCCAGTACTTC.

This clonotype was observed a few times. The V call is TRBV6-1, the J call TRBJ1-1; D remains ambiguous. Germline CDR1 is MNHNS and CDR2 is SASEGT. Deletions cut 10 bases from V and 5 bases from J, with 17 bases between. This CDR3 is built from 13 residues. The CDR3 sequence is CATNEGRLTEAFF. The CDR3 nucleotides read TGTGCCACGAACGAGGGTCGTCTAACTGAAGCTTTCTTT.

V gene TRBV12-3 or TRBV12-4 combines with J gene TRBJ2-1, with D hard to call. The CDR3 totals 15 residues. The ends were cut back, 3 bases at V and 6 bases at J, with 15 bases in the middle. The CDR3 is CASSFSRAPGNEQFF. The CDR3 DNA reads TGTGCCAGCAGTTTTTCCCGGGCCCCCGGCAATGAGCAGTTCTTC.

DNA of the CDR3: TGCAGTGCTAGAGGCCTCTCCGCAGCTAGCGGGGGCCCTCTAGGGAATGAGCAGTTCTTC. Amino acid sequence: CSARGLSAASGGPLGNEQFF. V gene TRBV20-1 combines with J gene TRBJ2-1; 10 bases agree with TRBD2. V was pared by 1 base and J by 7 bases, with 22 bases of the junction left unmatched. The germline CDR1 and CDR2 sequences are DFQATT and SNEGSKA (reference sequence). CDR3 length: 20 residues.

This clonotype was counted only a few times. This chain uses TRBV27 with TRBJ2-7, with D unclear. This CDR3 comprises 15 residues. Trimming pared 1 base from V and 3 bases from J, leaving 13 bases between. Germline V lookup: CDR1 MNHEY, CDR2 SMNVEV (reference sequence). Here the CDR3 DNA reads TGTGCCAGCAGTTTATTGGGTAGGTGGGGCTACGAGCAGTACTTC. The encoded protein is CASSLLGRWGYEQYF.

The table lists this clonotype with a few counts. The chain combines TRBV28 with TRBJ2-7; 7 positions agree with TRBD1. The J segment lost 4 bases and the V segment lost 6 bases, leaving 3 bases of the junction unmatched. Looked up from germline, CDR1 is MDHEN and CDR2 is SYDVKM. There are 12 residues in the CDR3. The CDR3 sequence is CASRPTGYEQYF. CDR3 sequence (DNA): TGTGCCAGCAGACCGACAGGGTACGAGCAGTACTTC.

The chain joins TRBV20-1 to TRBJ2-5, with D perhaps matching TRBD1 or TRBD2 (6 bases each). The V end lost 5 bases, the J end lost 9 bases, and 19 bases lay between the germline ends. CDR1 DFQATT and CDR2 SNEGSKA come from the germline V gene (reference sequence). The length of the CDR3 is 13 residues. CDR3 DNA sequence: TGCAGTGCTTGCGGACAGCACTCGGGGGCCCAGTACTTC. Amino acids: CSACGQHSGAQYF.

This clonotype came up many times. This sequence joins TRBV29-1 and TRBJ2-3; D gene uncertain. With 4 bases removed from V and 10 bases from J, the gap between germline ends came to 15 bases. The CDR3 runs to 12 residues. Germline V gene data show CDR1 as SQVTM and CDR2 as ANQGSEA. CDR3 sequence reads: CSVATGPPAQYF. The CDR3 DNA follows: TGCAGCGTTGCTACCGGGCCCCCGGCGCAGTATTTT.

A few counts support this clonotype. V gene TRBV20-1 combines with J gene TRBJ2-7; 9 bases are a match to TRBD1. The CDR3 has 16 residues. Unmatched junction bases numbered 10, after V lost 0 bases and J lost 4 bases. Germline lookup yields CDR1 DFQATT and CDR2 SNEGSKA (reference sequence). The CDR3 DNA is TGCAGTGCTAGAGATATATTTTTGGGGACAGGGTACGAGCAGTACTTC. Protein sequence: CSARDIFLGTGYEQYF.

The table lists this clonotype with a few counts. The chain joins TRBV10-3 to TRBJ1-6; TRBD1 aligns across 7 bases. The CDR3 contains 14 residues. Per germline, CDR1 ENHRY and CDR2 SYGVKD. Trimming at V came to 6 bases and at J to 14 bases, leaving 13 bases not matched to a gene. CDR3 coding DNA: TGTGCCATCAGCGACCCGGGACAGCAGTTGTCCCTCCACTTT. Protein: CAISDPGQQLSLHF.

V usage is TRBV20-1 and J usage is TRBJ2-1; 10 nucleotides align to TRBD2. The V segment lost 6 bases and the J segment 4 bases; nucleotides outside the gene matches: 6. CDR1 and CDR2 (germline): DFQATT, SNEGSKA (reference sequence). The CDR3 is 14 residues long. The CDR3 is CSAASGGLYNEQFF. In DNA, the CDR3 is TGCAGTGCGGCTAGCGGGGGCCTTTACAATGAGCAGTTCTTC.

This clonotype was observed a handful of times. The chain has TRBV6-2 or TRBV6-3 and TRBJ1-2, with D tentatively TRBD1 (6 bases). The CDR3 extends over 15 amino acids. The V end was cut by 2 bases, the J end by 0 bases, with 10 bases between. Germline V gene data show CDR1 as MNHEY and CDR2 as SVGEGT. The CDR3 loop reads CASSYADRTNYGYTF. For the CDR3, the DNA is TGTGCCAGCAGTTACGCCGACAGGACTAACTATGGCTACACCTTC.

This clonotype was observed a few times. This CDR3 reads CATSENRGLTYNEQFF. The CDR3 region has the DNA TGTGCCACCAGTGAAAACAGGGGCCTTACCTACAATGAGCAGTTCTTC. This chain joins TRBV24-1 and TRBJ2-1; 7 nucleotides line up with TRBD1. Germline assignment: CDR1 KGHDR and CDR2 SFDVKD. The V gene end was trimmed by 4 bases and the J gene end by 2 bases; junction bases not matched to a gene: 7. This CDR3 has 16 residues.

This chain joins TRBV4-2 and TRBJ1-1, with TRBD1 as a possible D gene (6 bases). CDR1 LGHNA and CDR2 YNFKEQ come from the germline V gene. Trimming cost V 2 bases and J 5 bases, with 12 bases left between them. The CDR3 is 14 residues long. This CDR3 is CASSQTQGRTEAFF. The CDR3, as DNA: TGTGCCAGCAGCCAAACACAGGGTCGGACTGAAGCTTTCTTT.

V gene TRBV10-3 combines with J gene TRBJ1-2; D is uncertain. Germline V gives CDR1 ENHRY, CDR2 SYGVKD. V lost 7 bases and J 7 bases, leaving 10 bases between the germline ends. The CDR3 sequence is 11 residues long. The CDR3 here is CAITGDTGYTF. The CDR3 DNA reads TGTGCCATCACCGGAGATACTGGCTACACCTTC.

This clonotype was detected ten times or more. CDR3 sequence: CASSWGRYEQYF. The DNA of the CDR3 is TGCGCCAGCAGCTGGGGACGGTACGAGCAGTACTTC. The gene calls are TRBV5-1 and TRBJ2-7, with D possibly called TRBD1 or TRBD2 (5 bases each). Looked up from germline, CDR1 is SGHRS and CDR2 is YFSETQ. Trimming took off 3 bases at V and 4 bases at J, with 8 bases between the two ends. The CDR3 covers 12 residues.

This clonotype showed up many times. Here the CDR3 DNA reads TGCGCCAGCAGCGTGACGGATAACTATGGCTACACCTTC. Its protein product is CASSVTDNYGYTF. V usage is TRBV5-1 and J usage is TRBJ1-2; D gene uncertain. The CDR3 sequence is 13 residues long. Germline-derived CDR1 and CDR2 are SGHRS and YFSETQ. Trimming pared 4 bases from V and 1 base from J, leaving 8 bases between. The full variable domain, rest sourced from reference TRBV5-1 and TRBJ1-2, is KAGVTQTPRYLIKTRGQQVTLSCSPISGHRSVSWYQQTPGQGLQFLFEYFSETQRNKGNFPGRFSGRQFSNSRSEMNVSTLELGDSALYLCASSVTDNYGYTFGSGTRLTVV.

This chain connects TRBV24-1 to TRBJ2-5, with D tentatively TRBD1 or TRBD2 (5 bases each). Trimming pared 3 bases from V and 2 bases from J, leaving 12 bases between. Looked up from germline, CDR1 is KGHDR and CDR2 is SFDVKD. The CDR3 is made up of 15 amino acids. The DNA for the CDR3 is TGTGCCACCAGTGATCCGGGACGGCCACAAGAGACCCAGTACTTC. Amino acid sequence: CATSDPGRPQETQYF.

This clonotype showed up just a few times. The chain uses TRBV7-2 and TRBJ2-7, with TRBD2 matching over 9 bases. The CDR3 runs 14 residues. J gave up 7 bases and V 4 bases, and 8 bases lay outside the gene matches. Germline V gene sequence: CDR1 SGHTA, CDR2 FQGNSA. The CDR3 bases are TGTGCCAGCAGCTACCGGCGGGAGGGAGGAGAGCAGTACTTC. Protein: CASSYRREGGEQYF.

This clonotype was counted many times. The genes are TRBV4-1 and TRBJ2-1; 11 positions match TRBD2. V gave up 4 bases and J gave up 2 bases; unmatched junction bases: 4. Germline V lookup: CDR1 MGHRA, CDR2 YSYEKL. The CDR3 runs 16 residues. CDR3 amino acids: CASSPVAGGPYNEQFF. The DNA of the CDR3 is TGCGCCAGCAGCCCAGTAGCGGGGGGGCCCTACAATGAGCAGTTCTTC.

This clonotype was counted a few times. V is TRBV6-6 and J is TRBJ2-1; D gene ambiguous. The V end lost 3 bases, the J end lost 5 bases, and 8 bases lay between the germline ends. CDR1 is MNHNY, CDR2 SVGAGI, per germline (reference sequence). The CDR3 has 13 amino acids. Written as DNA, the CDR3 is TGTGCCAGCAGTTATTCCCGAAACAATGAGCAGTTCTTC. As protein: CASSYSRNNEQFF.

J is TRBJ1-2 and V is TRBV7-2, with unresolved D. The germline V gene encodes CDR1 SGHTA and CDR2 FQGNSA. This CDR3 is 13 amino acids long. The ends were cut back, 5 bases at V and 5 bases at J, with 12 bases in the middle. The chain's CDR3 is CASSPNSGYGYTF. The CDR3 DNA sequence: TGTGCCAGCAGCCCCAATTCGGGGTATGGCTACACCTTC.

The sample holds a few counts of this clonotype. The rearrangement links TRBV5-1 to TRBJ1-4; D gene ambiguous. CDR1 SGHRS and CDR2 YFSETQ come from the germline V gene. The CDR3 is made up of 15 amino acids. V lost 4 bases to trimming and J lost 8 bases, with 18 bases between them. The CDR3 DNA sequence: TGCGCCAGCAGCCCAACGAGGAGGAGCGGAGAAAAACTGTTTTTT. Its protein product is CASSPTRRSGEKLFF.

V and J are TRBV5-1 and TRBJ1-2; 7 bases fit TRBD1. The CDR3 loop spans 18 amino acids. Per germline, CDR1 SGHRS and CDR2 YFSETQ. After removal of 0 bases from V and 4 bases from J, the junction contained 15 bases not matched to a gene. The DNA of the CDR3 is TGCGCCAGCAGCTTGGAATTCAGGGGACCATCAGGGGGCTATGGCTACACCTTC. As protein: CASSLEFRGPSGGYGYTF.

This clonotype appeared many times. The rearrangement links TRBV20-1 to TRBJ2-1; either TRBD1 or TRBD2 may fit D (5 bases each). The CDR3 length is 12 residues. V lost 4 bases, J lost 4 bases, and 8 bases lay in between. The germline V gene encodes CDR1 DFQATT and CDR2 SNEGSKA (reference sequence). The CDR3 DNA follows: TGCAGTGCTACTGAGGGGTACAATGAGCAGTTCTTC. Encoded protein: CSATEGYNEQFF.

This clonotype was found a few times. The V call is TRBV5-5, the J call TRBJ2-2; 10 bases align to TRBD1. Per the germline V gene, CDR1 is SGHKS and CDR2 is YYEKEE (reference sequence). The CDR3 runs 16 residues. The V segment lost 4 bases and the J segment 4 bases; nucleotides outside the gene matches: 7. CDR3 coding DNA: TGTGCCAGCAGCCGACAGGGGGCTGGGGGCACCGGGGAGCTGTTTTTT. It encodes CASSRQGAGGTGELFF.

There are many counts of this clonotype. The J gene is TRBJ1-2, the V gene TRBV4-1; D may be TRBD1 (5 bases). CDR1 MGHRA and CDR2 YSYEKL come from the germline V gene. This CDR3 has 14 amino acids. V lost 1 base and J 5 bases, leaving 11 bases between the germline ends. Written as DNA, the CDR3 is TGCGCCAGCAGCCAAGCTGGGACTACGTATGGCTACACCTTC. Translation gives CASSQAGTTYGYTF.